The sequence of this TCR beta chain was determined in a study of cytomegalovirus exposure and HLA in healthy donors. Primers: 60 Vbeta forward and 13 Jbeta reverse. TCRdb keeps only in-frame clones here, not all; method: immunoSEQ multiplex PCR. This table holds over 150,000 clones, 82% found once. CDR1 is SNHLY, CDR2 FYNNEI, per germline. The CDR3 extends over 14 amino acids. Trimming cost V 5 bases and J 4 bases; bases outside gene matches: 5. This chain connects TRBV2 to TRBJ1-1; 9 nucleotides align to TRBD1. The origin of this receptor is a girl aged 10 to 17 in good health and CMV-seropositive. The sample consisted of PBMCs. CDR3 amino acids: CASSLTGGSTEAFF. CDR3 in DNA: TGTGCCAGCAGTCTGACAGGGGGTTCCACTGAAGCTTTCTTT.